The source of this T cell receptor (beta chain) is a study of CD8 T cells in Susac syndrome. V lost 7 bases to trimming and J lost 8 bases, with 17 bases between them. The CDR3 runs to 13 residues. Germline CDR1 MGHDK, CDR2 SYGVNS. RNA, at about 0.5 to 1 ug, was reverse transcribed with random hexamers. TCRdb processed the immunoSEQ multiplex PCR reads anew with MiXCR; each CDR3 protein has one entry. The sample lists 200,000 to 250,000 distinct CDR3 sequences; about 95% were seen once. The TCR comes from a human donor with Susac syndrome. Input material: CD4+ T cells from PBMCs. The chain carries TRBV25-1 and TRBJ1-2, with D unclear. CDR3 in DNA: TGTGCCAGCAAATCGGACGCGGCCCACGGCTACACCTTC. Translating it yields CASKSDAAHGYTF.